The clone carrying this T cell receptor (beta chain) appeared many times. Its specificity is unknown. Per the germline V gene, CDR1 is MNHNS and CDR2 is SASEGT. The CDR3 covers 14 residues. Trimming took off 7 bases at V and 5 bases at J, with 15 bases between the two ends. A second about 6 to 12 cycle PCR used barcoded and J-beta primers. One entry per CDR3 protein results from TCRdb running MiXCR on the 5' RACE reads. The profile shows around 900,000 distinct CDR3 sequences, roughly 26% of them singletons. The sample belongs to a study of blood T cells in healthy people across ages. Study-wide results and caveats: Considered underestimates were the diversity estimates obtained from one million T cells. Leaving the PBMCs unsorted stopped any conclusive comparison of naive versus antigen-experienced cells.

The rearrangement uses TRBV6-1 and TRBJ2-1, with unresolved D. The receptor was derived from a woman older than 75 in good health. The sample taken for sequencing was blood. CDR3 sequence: CASMITSENNEQFF. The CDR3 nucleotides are TGTGCCAGCATGATAACCTCCGAGAACAATGAGCAGTTCTTC.